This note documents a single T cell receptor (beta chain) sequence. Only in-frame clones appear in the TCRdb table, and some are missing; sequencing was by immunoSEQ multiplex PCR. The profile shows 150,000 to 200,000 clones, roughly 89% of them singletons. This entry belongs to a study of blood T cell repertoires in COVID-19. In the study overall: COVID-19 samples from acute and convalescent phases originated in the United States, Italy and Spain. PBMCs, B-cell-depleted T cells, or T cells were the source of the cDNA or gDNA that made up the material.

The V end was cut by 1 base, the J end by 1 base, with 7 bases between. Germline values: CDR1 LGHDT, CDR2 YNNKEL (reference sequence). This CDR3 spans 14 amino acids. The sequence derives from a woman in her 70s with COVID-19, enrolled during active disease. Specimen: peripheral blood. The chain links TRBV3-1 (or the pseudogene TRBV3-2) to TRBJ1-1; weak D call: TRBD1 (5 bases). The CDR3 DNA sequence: TGTGCCAGCAGCCAAGTAACAGGGAACACTGAAGCTTTCTTT. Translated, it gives CASSQVTGNTEAFF.